A single sample is the source of the 24 T cell receptor beta chains below, sequenced in a study of T cell repertoires in cytomegalovirus infection. TCRdb independently ran MiXCR on the reads; one entry per CDR3 protein. Among about 190,000 distinct CDR3 sequences, 28% were seen once, and the ten largest hold roughly 32%. The sequencing sample was made of PBMCs. Every receptor here comes from a human donor in good health (CMV status not recorded). Some clones in this sample may be carry-over from other donors' samples.

This clonotype was recorded at least ten times. This chain uses TRBV7-8 with TRBJ1-4; no definite D call. Germline V CDR1 and CDR2: SGHVS, FQNEAQ. The length of the CDR3 is 15 residues. Trimming took 5 bases from V and 0 from J, leaving 10 bases between them. The CDR3 protein is CASSPTVSTNEKLFF. Here the CDR3 DNA reads TGTGCCAGCAGCCCCACAGTCTCAACTAATGAAAAACTGTTTTTT.

The V gene is TRBV2, the J gene TRBJ1-6; D is possibly TRBD1 (5 bases). Trimming pared 2 bases from V and 7 bases from J, leaving 12 bases between. The length of the CDR3 is 15 residues. Germline lookup yields CDR1 SNHLY and CDR2 FYNNEI. The CDR3 reads CASSEWAGQNSPLHF. In DNA form, the CDR3 reads TGTGCCAGCAGTGAATGGGCAGGGCAAAATTCACCCCTCCACTTT.

The rearrangement links TRBV14 to TRBJ2-6; D is perhaps TRBD1 (5 bases). The V end was cut by 0 bases, the J end by 0 bases, with 18 bases between. The CDR3 contains 20 residues. Germline V lookup: CDR1 SGHDN, CDR2 FVKESK. In nucleotides, the CDR3 is TGTGCCAGCAGCCAAGACAGGGATAGGGGCAGCCGCTCTGGGGCCAACGTCCTGACTTTC. This gives the protein CASSQDRDRGSRSGANVLTF.

The chain is built from TRBV2 and TRBJ2-5; 7 bases align to TRBD2. CDR1 is SNHLY and CDR2 is FYNNEI in the germline V gene. There are 13 residues in the CDR3. The ends lost 5 bases at V and 4 bases at J; junction bases unmatched: 4. CDR3 coding DNA: TGTGCCAGCAGTCCGGGACTAAGAGAGACCCAGTACTTC. It encodes CASSPGLRETQYF.

The chain combines TRBV9 with TRBJ2-4; the D is unclear. V was pared by 0 bases and J by 2 bases, with 6 bases between. This CDR3 is 14 amino acids long. Germline CDR1 SGDLS, CDR2 YYNGEE. The CDR3, as DNA: TGTGCCAGCAGCGTAGGAGGAACCAAAAACATTCAGTACTTC. Its protein is CASSVGGTKNIQYF.

Comment on this clonotype: The germline gene is not matched at one end of the junction; a read error may be the cause. The gene calls are TRBV30 and TRBJ1-1, with D perhaps TRBD1 (5 bases). This CDR3 contains 13 residues. Germline V gives CDR1 GTSNPN, CDR2 SVGIG (reference sequence). For the CDR3, the DNA is TGTGCCTGGAGGGGGGGGTCGAACTCTGAAGCTTTCTTT. Encoded protein: CAWRGGSNSEAFF.

This clonotype has more than one count but fewer than ten. The chain is built from TRBV5-4 and TRBJ1-1; 7 nucleotides agree with TRBD1. This CDR3 is 15 amino acids long. V lost 4 bases, J lost 0 bases, and 6 bases stayed unmatched. The germline V gene has CDR1 SGHNT and CDR2 YYREEE (reference sequence). The chain's CDR3 is CASSRAGGMNTEAFF. Here the CDR3 DNA reads TGTGCCAGCAGCCGGGCAGGGGGGATGAACACTGAAGCTTTCTTT.

The CDR3 is CASSRDVGYGYTF. In DNA, the CDR3 is TGTGCCAGTAGTAGGGACGTGGGCTATGGCTACACCTTC. The rearrangement joins TRBV19 to TRBJ1-2; TRBD1 might be the D (5 bases). The CDR3 is 13 residues long. Trimming shortened V by 4 bases and J by 4 bases, and 10 bases separated the two germline ends. Per the germline V gene, CDR1 is LNHDA and CDR2 is SQIVND (reference sequence).

In this sample, this clonotype turned up a few times. The rearrangement joins TRBV6-2 or TRBV6-3 to TRBJ1-2, with a tentative D call TRBD1 (5 bases). Deletions cut 0 bases from V and 6 bases from J, with 8 bases between. Germline CDR1 and CDR2: MNHEY and SVGEGT. There are 13 residues in the CDR3. The CDR3 nucleotides read TGTGCCAGCAGTTACTCCACAGGAAATGGCTACACCTTC. Translated: CASSYSTGNGYTF.

Only a few counts were recorded for this clonotype. The chain is built from TRBV27 and TRBJ2-1, with unresolved D. Germline V gene data show CDR1 as MNHEY and CDR2 as SMNVEV (reference sequence). V lost 2 bases, J lost 0 bases, and 5 bases lay in between. The CDR3 is 14 amino acids. Here the CDR3 reads CASSLGRSYNEQFF. The CDR3 DNA is TGTGCCAGCAGTTTAGGTCGCTCCTACAATGAGCAGTTCTTC.

This clonotype was recorded many times. This chain links TRBV7-2 with TRBJ2-1; D is unresolved. The CDR3 spans 16 residues. Between the trimmed V and J ends, which lost 5 bases and 0 bases, there was a span of 14 bases. Germline V CDR1 and CDR2: SGHTA, FQGNSA. Written as DNA, the CDR3 is TGTGCCAGCAGCCCCCCGCAGACGGCCTCCTACAATGAGCAGTTCTTC. This gives the protein CASSPPQTASYNEQFF.

This chain uses TRBV7-8 with TRBJ1-6; D is unresolved. CDR1 is SGHVS and CDR2 is FQNEAQ in the germline V gene. With 3 bases removed from V and 8 bases from J, the gap between germline ends came to 5 bases. CDR3 length: 12 residues. The chain's CDR3 is CASSFEDSPLHF. CDR3 bases: TGTGCCAGCAGCTTTGAGGATTCACCCCTCCACTTT.

This clonotype was seen more than once but under ten times. An end of the junction does not agree with germline; a read error may underlie this. The J gene is TRBJ2-1, the V gene TRBV11-2; the match to TRBD2 covers 13 bases. CDR1 is SGHAT, CDR2 FQNNGV, per germline. The CDR3 runs 16 residues. The CDR3 protein is CASSLAWTSGGPLRVF. The CDR3 DNA reads as TGTGCCAGCAGCTTAGCTTGGACTAGCGGGGGCCCCCTCAGAGTCTTC.

The table lists this clonotype with a few counts. V is TRBV15 and J is TRBJ1-1; a possible D gene is TRBD1 (6 bases). The CDR3 loop spans 15 amino acids. V lost 1 base and J lost 5, with 14 bases in between. The germline V gene encodes CDR1 LNHNV and CDR2 YYDKDF (reference sequence). The CDR3 nucleotides read TGTGCCACCAGCAGAGCCGCCGGAGGGGGAACTGAAGCTTTCTTT. This encodes CATSRAAGGGTEAFF.

This clonotype was counted a few times. The chain links TRBV4-3 to TRBJ1-2; D not resolved. In germline, CDR1 is LGHNA, CDR2 YSLEER. Between the trimmed V and J ends, which lost 0 bases and 4 bases, there was a span of 12 bases. The CDR3 length is 15 residues. The CDR3 coding sequence is TGCGCCAGCAGCCAAGATGCGGGGAGGGCCTATGGCTACACCTTC. It is translated as CASSQDAGRAYGYTF.

The chain couples TRBV18 to TRBJ1-4; TRBD1 is a possible D gene (5 bases). Germline CDR1 reads KGHSH; CDR2 reads LQKENI. The V end lost 3 bases, the J end lost 5 bases, and 10 bases lay between the germline ends. The CDR3 consists of 14 residues. CDR3 amino acids: CASSPDRRNEKLFF. In DNA, the CDR3 is TGTGCCAGCTCACCTGACAGAAGGAATGAAAAACTGTTTTTT.

This clonotype turned up a few times. V is TRBV7-2 and J is TRBJ2-1, with D perhaps given as TRBD1 or TRBD2 (5 bases each). V lost 5 bases to trimming and J lost 6 bases, with 23 bases between them. Germline-derived CDR1 and CDR2 are SGHTA and FQGNSA. This CDR3 contains 17 residues. The CDR3 here is CASSTQGTDGVGNEQFF. For the CDR3, the DNA is TGTGCCAGCAGCACTCAAGGGACCGACGGGGTGGGCAATGAGCAGTTCTTC.

This clonotype was counted only a few times. J is TRBJ2-7 and V is TRBV2, with no clear D. This CDR3 is 16 amino acids long. Germline V gene sequence: CDR1 SNHLY, CDR2 FYNNEI. V was pared by 5 bases and J by 1 base, with 18 bases between. CDR3 nucleotide sequence: TGTGCCAGCAGTAAGACCACACAGATGGCTTCCTACGAGCAGTACTTC. Its translation: CASSKTTQMASYEQYF.

In its sample, this clonotype was seen many times. The V call is TRBV7-2, the J call TRBJ2-3, with D possibly TRBD2 on 5 matching bases. The CDR3 is 15 amino acids. In germline, CDR1 is SGHTA, CDR2 FQGNSA. V lost 3 bases and J lost 4, with 14 bases in between. In DNA, the CDR3 is TGTGCCAGCAGCTTGGAATCCAGTAGCGCAGATACGCAGTATTTT. Its protein product is CASSLESSSADTQYF.

The chain employs TRBV11-2 and TRBJ2-7; no clear D. The V gene's germline CDR1 is SGHAT and CDR2 FQNNGV. CDR3 length: 12 amino acids. The ends were cut back, 1 base at V and 5 bases at J, with 6 bases in the middle. CDR3: CASSLAFHEQYF. The CDR3 DNA follows: TGTGCCAGCAGCTTAGCCTTCCACGAGCAGTACTTC.

Regarding this clonotype: A much larger clone lies a single base off, so this may be a read error. This chain uses TRBV5-6 with TRBJ1-2, with D possibly matching TRBD1 (6 bases). CDR1 SGHDT and CDR2 YYEEEE come from the germline V gene. The length of the CDR3 is 15 residues. The CDR3 DNA is TGTGCCTGCAGCTCGGGACCGGGACAAACCTATGGCTACACCTTC. Residues: CACSSGPGQTYGYTF.

This clonotype was seen a few times. The genes are TRBV6-2 or TRBV6-3 and TRBJ2-1, with 7 bases aligning to TRBD2. The V segment lost 2 bases and the J segment 6 bases; nucleotides outside the gene matches: 4. The CDR3 length is 14 residues. Germline CDR1 is MNHEY and CDR2 is SVGEGT. The CDR3 sequence is CASSYRTSSNEQFF. The CDR3 DNA follows: TGTGCCAGCAGTTACCGGACTAGTTCCAATGAGCAGTTCTTC.

The genes are TRBV2 and TRBJ2-3; no clear D gene. V dropped 0 bases and J dropped 2 bases, with 6 bases sitting between them. CDR1 is SNHLY and CDR2 is FYNNEI in the germline V gene. The CDR3 is 14 residues long. CDR3 amino acids: CASSEARVTDTQYF. CDR3 bases: TGTGCCAGCAGTGAAGCGCGTGTCACAGATACGCAGTATTTT.

This clonotype was observed many times. CDR3 region: CASSYIEEGPYEQYF. The CDR3 nucleotides are TGTGCCAGCAGTTACATAGAGGAGGGGCCCTACGAGCAGTACTTC. The rearrangement links TRBV6-2 or TRBV6-3 to TRBJ2-7, with a possible D match to TRBD2 (6 bases). V lost 2 bases and J lost 2, with 13 bases in between. Germline V gene lookup returns CDR1 MNHEY and CDR2 SVGEGT. This CDR3 has 15 residues.